This entry features one T cell receptor (beta chain) sequence. The antigen is undetermined. This CDR3 region has 15 residues. The germline V gene encodes CDR1 SGHAT and CDR2 FQNNGV. V lost 5 bases, J lost 2 bases, and 14 bases lay in between. From the RT-PCR reads, TCRdb called clonotypes with MiXCR, one entry per CDR3 protein. The sample has under 550,000 distinct CDR3 sequences, more than 7% seen once. These data come from a study of response to subunit inactivated influenza vaccine. Whole-study findings and limits: Each seasonal influenza vaccination, the authors suggested, recruits few new T cells.

This chain joins TRBV11-2 and TRBJ2-3; D is ambiguous. Specimen: PBMCs from blood, collected approximately 25 months after vaccination. The TCR comes from a man between 50 and 69 years old who received an inactivated influenza vaccine. CDR3 protein: CASSDPQRLTDTQYF. CDR3 nucleotides: TGTGCCAGCAGCGACCCCCAGCGCCTCACAGATACGCAGTATTTT. Drawing the rest from reference TRBV11-2 and TRBJ2-3, the complete variable domain is EAGVAQSPRYKIIEKRQSVAFWCNPISGHATLYWYQQILGQGPKLLIQFQNNGVVDDSQLPKDRFSAERLKGVDSTLKIQPAKLEDSAVYLCASSDPQRLTDTQYFGPGTRLTVL.